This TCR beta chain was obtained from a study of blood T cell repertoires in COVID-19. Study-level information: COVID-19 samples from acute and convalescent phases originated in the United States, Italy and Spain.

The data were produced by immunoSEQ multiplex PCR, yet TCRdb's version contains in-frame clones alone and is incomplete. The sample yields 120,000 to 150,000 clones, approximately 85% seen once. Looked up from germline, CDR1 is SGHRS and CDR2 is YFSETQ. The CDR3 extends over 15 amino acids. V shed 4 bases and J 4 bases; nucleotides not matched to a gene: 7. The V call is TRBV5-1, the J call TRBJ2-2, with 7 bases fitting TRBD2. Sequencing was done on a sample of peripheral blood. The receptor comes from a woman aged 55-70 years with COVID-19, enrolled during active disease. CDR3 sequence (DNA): TGCGCCAGCAGCCCGGAAGCTAGCGGCACCGGGGAGCTGTTTTTT. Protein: CASSPEASGTGELFF.